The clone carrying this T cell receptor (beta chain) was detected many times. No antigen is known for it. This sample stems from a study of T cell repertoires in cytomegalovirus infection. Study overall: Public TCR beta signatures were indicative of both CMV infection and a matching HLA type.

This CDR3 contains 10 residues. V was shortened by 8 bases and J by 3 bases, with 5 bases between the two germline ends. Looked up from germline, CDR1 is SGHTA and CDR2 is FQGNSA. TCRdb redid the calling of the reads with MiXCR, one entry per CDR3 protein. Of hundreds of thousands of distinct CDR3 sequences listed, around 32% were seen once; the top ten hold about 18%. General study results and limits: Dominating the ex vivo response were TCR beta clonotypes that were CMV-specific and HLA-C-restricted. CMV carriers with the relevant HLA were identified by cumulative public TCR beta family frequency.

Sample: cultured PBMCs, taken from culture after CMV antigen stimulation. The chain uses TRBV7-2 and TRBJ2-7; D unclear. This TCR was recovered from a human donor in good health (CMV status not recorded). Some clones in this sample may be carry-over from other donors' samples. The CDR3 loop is CASSDYEQYF. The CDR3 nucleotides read TGTGCCAGCTCTGACTACGAGCAGTACTTC.